This TCR beta chain is from a study of blood T cell repertoires in COVID-19. This clone was seen a few times. CDR1 is MDHEN, CDR2 SYDVKM, per germline. V gave up 4 bases and J gave up 6 bases, with 13 bases separating them. The CDR3 has 14 residues. As handled by the study authors: Estimates of nucleated cell counts were drawn from the amplification of reference gene primers. Data came from immunoSEQ multiplex PCR; TCRdb stores just in-frame clones and leaves some out. From that table come the V and J calls and clone size; the DNA was used to work out D and trimming. Of 250,000 to 400,000 clones in the sample, 87% were seen once.

The genes are TRBV28 and TRBJ2-1; D remains ambiguous. The specimen sequenced was peripheral blood. This receptor was taken from a man aged 45-65 years with active or convalescent COVID-19. CDR3 nucleotide sequence: TGTGCCAGCAGTTGGATTAGCCCCTTCAATGAGCAGTTCTTC. As protein: CASSWISPFNEQFF.